What follows are 9 T cell receptor beta chains derived from one specimen sequenced in a study of T cell responses to AZD1222 COVID-19 vaccine. The table came from immunoSEQ multiplex PCR; TCRdb's copy has only in-frame clones and leaves some out. The sample has fewer than 110,000 clones; roughly nine tenths are singletons. The sample here was peripheral blood, taken 28 days after the second AZD1222 dose. These receptors all stem from an adult who received the AZD1222 COVID-19 vaccine.

This chain connects TRBV29-1 to TRBJ1-1, with 10 bases aligning to TRBD1. The V gene end was trimmed by 6 bases and the J gene end by 3 bases; junction bases not matched to a gene: 4. This CDR3 region has 13 residues. Germline V gene sequence: CDR1 SQVTM, CDR2 ANQGSEA. CDR3 in amino acids: CSVLGTGDTEAFF. Written as DNA, the CDR3 is TGCAGCGTCCTCGGGACAGGGGACACTGAAGCTTTCTTT.

The chain joins TRBV4-3 to TRBJ2-2; 9 bases are a match to TRBD2. V shed 1 base, J shed 5 bases, and the junction held 11 bases outside the gene matches. In germline, CDR1 is LGHNA, CDR2 YSLEER. This CDR3 contains 18 residues. The CDR3 DNA reads TGCGCCAGCAGCCAAGCAATGCAGCGGGGGGCGGCGACCGGGGAGCTGTTTTTT. Encoded protein: CASSQAMQRGAATGELFF.

This clone was seen only once. The gene calls are TRBV7-2 and TRBJ2-1; TRBD1 might be the D (6 bases). Trimming took off 4 bases at V and 1 base at J, with 14 bases between the two ends. The CDR3 contains 16 residues. The germline gives CDR1 SGHTA, CDR2 FQGNSA. The DNA for the CDR3 is TGTGCCAGCAGCTCGGGTACAGGGAGATCCTACAATGAGCAGTTCTTC. It yields the protein CASSSGTGRSYNEQFF.

This clone was found a few times. The chain is built from TRBV12-3 or TRBV12-4 and TRBJ2-2; D uncertain. The CDR3 totals 12 residues. The V gene lost 2 bases and the J gene lost 7 bases, with 5 bases spanning the gap. CDR3 amino acids: CASSLYGGELFF. The CDR3 DNA reads as TGTGCCAGCAGTTTATATGGCGGGGAGCTGTTTTTT.

The genes are TRBV7-6 and TRBJ2-1; TRBD2 agrees at 8 bases. The germline CDR1 and CDR2 sequences are SGHVS and FNYEAQ. The J segment lost 7 bases and the V segment lost 1 base, leaving 6 bases of the junction unmatched. This CDR3 is built from 15 residues. The CDR3 DNA follows: TGTGCCAGCAGCTTAGGTCGGGGGGGCATGAATGAGCAGTTCTTC. This gives the protein CASSLGRGGMNEQFF. Supplemented by reference TRBV7-6 and TRBJ2-1, the full variable domain reads GAGVSQSPRYKVTKRGQDVALRCDPISGHVSLYWYRQALGQGPEFLTYFNYEAQQDKSGLPNDRFSAERPEGSISTLTIQRTEQRDSAMYRCASSLGRGGMNEQFFGPGTRLTVL.

The J gene is TRBJ1-1, the V gene TRBV5-1; D ambiguous. Per germline, CDR1 SGHRS and CDR2 YFSETQ. V dropped 4 bases and J dropped 1 base, with 17 bases sitting between them. The CDR3 has 16 amino acids. As DNA, the CDR3 is TGCGCCAGCAGCAAACAGACCGACGCAGCGAACACTGAAGCTTTCTTT. Translation: CASSKQTDAANTEAFF.

This chain uses TRBV10-3 with TRBJ2-7; 7 nucleotides line up with TRBD2. Germline CDR1 reads ENHRY; CDR2 reads SYGVKD. Trimming took 3 bases from V and 0 from J; bases not matched to a gene: 5. The CDR3 runs 15 residues. The chain's CDR3 is CAISDPSGDSYEQYF. In DNA, the CDR3 is TGTGCCATCAGTGACCCCAGCGGGGACTCCTACGAGCAGTACTTC.

The V and J genes are TRBV5-5 and TRBJ2-1; 10 nucleotides line up with TRBD1. Trimming removed 0 bases from V and 9 bases from J; junction bases left unmatched: 9. Germline assignment: CDR1 SGHKS and CDR2 YYEKEE (reference sequence). The CDR3 has 16 amino acids. CDR3 amino acids: CASSLATGQGFAEQFF. In DNA, the CDR3 is TGTGCCAGCAGCTTGGCAACGGGACAGGGGTTCGCTGAGCAGTTCTTC.

The V gene is TRBV7-2, the J gene TRBJ1-6; D is ambiguous. In germline, CDR1 is SGHTA, CDR2 FQGNSA. The CDR3 covers 15 residues. V was clipped by 5 bases and J by 6 bases, with 14 bases between them. CDR3: CASSPTRTPNSPLHF. CDR3 coding DNA: TGTGCCAGCAGCCCGACCCGGACCCCTAATTCACCCCTCCACTTT.